This record covers a single T cell receptor beta chain. Antigen specificity is unknown. This sample was taken from a study of shared clonotypes between healthy human individuals. Only in-frame clones appear in the TCRdb table, and some are missing; sequencing was by immunoSEQ multiplex PCR. The table records 600,000 to 750,000 clones, roughly 70% of them present only once. Germline lookup yields CDR1 SGHTA and CDR2 FQGNSA. Germline trimming cut 5 bases from V and 2 bases from J; bases unmatched to any gene: 14. The CDR3 sequence is 17 residues long. Points from the study as a whole: The sole specimen, blood, was sampled, and tissue repertoires likely differ.

CD4+ cell separation produced CD45RA+ naive and CD45RA-negative memory subsets. The chain joins TRBV7-2 to TRBJ2-7; 8 bases agree with TRBD2. Sequenced material: memory CD4+ T cells sorted from blood. Subset of the sample: CD45RA-negative fraction. The TCR was taken from a young woman in good health. The CDR3 DNA sequence: TGTGCCAGCAGCCCCCCCCGAAGCGGGAGTATGCCCTACGAGCAGTACTTC. This translates into CASSPPRSGSMPYEQYF.